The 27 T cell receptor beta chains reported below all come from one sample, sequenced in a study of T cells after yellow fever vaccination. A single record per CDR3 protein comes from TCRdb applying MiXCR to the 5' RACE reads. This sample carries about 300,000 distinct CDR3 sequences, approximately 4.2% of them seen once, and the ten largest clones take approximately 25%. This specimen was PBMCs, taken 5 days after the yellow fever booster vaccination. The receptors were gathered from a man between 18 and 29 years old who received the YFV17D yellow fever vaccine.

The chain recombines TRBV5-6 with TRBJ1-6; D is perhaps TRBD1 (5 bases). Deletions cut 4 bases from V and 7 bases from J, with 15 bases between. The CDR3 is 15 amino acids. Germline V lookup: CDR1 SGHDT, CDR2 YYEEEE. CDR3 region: CASSRRGGSNSPLHF. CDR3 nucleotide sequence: TGTGCCAGCAGCCGTCGGGGGGGATCAAATTCACCCCTCCACTTT. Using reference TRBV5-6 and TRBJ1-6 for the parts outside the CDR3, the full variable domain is DAGVTQSPTHLIKTRGQQVTLRCSPKSGHDTVSWYQQALGQGPQFIFQYYEEEERQRGNFPDRFSGHQFPNYSSELNVNALLLGDSALYLCASSRRGGSNSPLHFGNGTRLTVT.

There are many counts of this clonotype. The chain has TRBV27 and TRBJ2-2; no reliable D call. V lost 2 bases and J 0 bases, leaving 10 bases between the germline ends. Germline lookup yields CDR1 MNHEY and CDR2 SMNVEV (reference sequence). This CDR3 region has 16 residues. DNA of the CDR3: TGTGCCAGCAGTTTAGGTACTTGGCCGAACACCGGGGAGCTGTTTTTT. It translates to CASSLGTWPNTGELFF.

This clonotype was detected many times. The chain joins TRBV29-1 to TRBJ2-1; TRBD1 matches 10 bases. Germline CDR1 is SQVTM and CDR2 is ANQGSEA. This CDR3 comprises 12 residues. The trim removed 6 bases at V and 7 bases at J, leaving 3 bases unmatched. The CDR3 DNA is TGCAGCGTGGGGGGACAGGGGAATGAGCAGTTCTTC. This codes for CSVGGQGNEQFF.

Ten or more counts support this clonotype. The CDR3 sequence is CASGMRTGNTEAFF. The CDR3 nucleotides are TGTGCCAGCGGAATGCGGACAGGGAACACTGAAGCTTTCTTT. V gene TRBV6-1 combines with J gene TRBJ1-1, with TRBD1 matching over 7 bases. Germline CDR1 and CDR2: MNHNS and SASEGT. CDR3 length: 14 amino acids. The V segment lost 8 bases and the J segment 1 base; nucleotides outside the gene matches: 7.

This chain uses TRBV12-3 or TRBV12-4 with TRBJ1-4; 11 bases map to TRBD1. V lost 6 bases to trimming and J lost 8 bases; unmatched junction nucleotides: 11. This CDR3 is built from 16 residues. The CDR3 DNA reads TGTGCCAGCAGCAGCGGGACAGGGGGTTTTTCGGAAAAACTGTTTTTT. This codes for CASSSGTGGFSEKLFF.

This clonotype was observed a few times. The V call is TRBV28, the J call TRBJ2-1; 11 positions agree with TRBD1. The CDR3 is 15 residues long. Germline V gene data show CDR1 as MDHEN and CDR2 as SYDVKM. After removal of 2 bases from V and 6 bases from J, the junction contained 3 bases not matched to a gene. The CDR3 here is CASSLRDRGSNEQFF. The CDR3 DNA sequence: TGTGCCAGCAGTTTAAGGGACAGGGGGTCCAATGAGCAGTTCTTC.

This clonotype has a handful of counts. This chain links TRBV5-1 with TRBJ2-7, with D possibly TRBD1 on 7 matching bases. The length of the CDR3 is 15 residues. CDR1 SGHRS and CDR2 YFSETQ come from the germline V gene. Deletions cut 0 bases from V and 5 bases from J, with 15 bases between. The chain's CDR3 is CASSLVQGGQDEQYF. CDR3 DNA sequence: TGCGCCAGCAGCTTGGTGCAGGGGGGCCAGGACGAGCAGTACTTC.

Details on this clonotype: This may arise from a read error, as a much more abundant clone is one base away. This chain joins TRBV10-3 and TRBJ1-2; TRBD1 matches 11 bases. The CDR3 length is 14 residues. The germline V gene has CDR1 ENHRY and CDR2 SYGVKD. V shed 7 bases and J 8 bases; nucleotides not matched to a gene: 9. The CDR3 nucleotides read TGTGCCATCATCGGGGACAGGGGGAGTGGAGGCTACACCTTC. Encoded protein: CAIIGDRGSGGYTF.

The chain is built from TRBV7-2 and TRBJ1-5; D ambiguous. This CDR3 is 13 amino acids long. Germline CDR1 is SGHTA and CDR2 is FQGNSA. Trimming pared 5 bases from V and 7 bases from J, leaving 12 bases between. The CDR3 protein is CASSTTSLQPQHF. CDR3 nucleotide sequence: TGTGCCAGCAGCACCACAAGTCTACAGCCCCAGCATTTT.

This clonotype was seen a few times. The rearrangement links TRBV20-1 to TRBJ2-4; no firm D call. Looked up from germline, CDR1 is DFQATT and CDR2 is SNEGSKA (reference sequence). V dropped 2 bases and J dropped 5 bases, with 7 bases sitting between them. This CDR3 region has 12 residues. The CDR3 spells CSARRRENIQYF. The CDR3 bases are TGCAGTGCTAGACGTAGGGAAAACATTCAGTACTTC.

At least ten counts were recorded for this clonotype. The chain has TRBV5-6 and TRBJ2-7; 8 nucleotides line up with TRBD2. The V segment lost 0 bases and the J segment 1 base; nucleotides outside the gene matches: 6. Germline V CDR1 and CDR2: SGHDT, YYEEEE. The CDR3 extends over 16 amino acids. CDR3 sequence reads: CASSLAVAGISYEQYF. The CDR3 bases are TGTGCCAGCAGCTTGGCAGTAGCGGGGATTTCCTACGAGCAGTACTTC.

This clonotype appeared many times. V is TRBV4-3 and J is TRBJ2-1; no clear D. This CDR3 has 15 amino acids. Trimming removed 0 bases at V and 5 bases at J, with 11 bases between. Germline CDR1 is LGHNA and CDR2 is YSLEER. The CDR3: CASSQEGGADNEQFF. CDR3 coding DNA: TGCGCCAGCAGCCAAGAGGGCGGCGCCGACAATGAGCAGTTCTTC.

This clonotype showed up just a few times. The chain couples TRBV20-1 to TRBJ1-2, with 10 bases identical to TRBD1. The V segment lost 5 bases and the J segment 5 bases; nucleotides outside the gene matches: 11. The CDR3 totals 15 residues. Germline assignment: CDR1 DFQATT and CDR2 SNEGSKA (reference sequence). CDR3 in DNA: TGCAGTGCTTTTGATACCGGGACAGGGGTGTATGGCTACACCTTC. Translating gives CSAFDTGTGVYGYTF.

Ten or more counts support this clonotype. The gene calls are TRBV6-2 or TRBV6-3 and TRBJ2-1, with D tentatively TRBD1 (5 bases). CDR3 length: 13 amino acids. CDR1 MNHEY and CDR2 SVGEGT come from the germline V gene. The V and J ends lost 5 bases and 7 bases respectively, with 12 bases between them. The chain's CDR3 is CASSRGAANEQFF. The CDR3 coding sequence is TGTGCCAGCAGTCGTGGGGCTGCGAATGAGCAGTTCTTC.

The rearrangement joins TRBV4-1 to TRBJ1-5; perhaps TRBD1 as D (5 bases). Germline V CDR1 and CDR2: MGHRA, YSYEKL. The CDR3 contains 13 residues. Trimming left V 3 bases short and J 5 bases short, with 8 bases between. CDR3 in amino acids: CASSQPRDQPQHF. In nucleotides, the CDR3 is TGCGCCAGCAGCCAGCCCAGGGATCAGCCCCAGCATTTT.

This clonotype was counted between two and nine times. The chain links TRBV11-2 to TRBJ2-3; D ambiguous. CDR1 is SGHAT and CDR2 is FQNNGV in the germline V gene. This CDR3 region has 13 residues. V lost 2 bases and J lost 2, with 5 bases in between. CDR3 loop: CASSLSHTDTQYF. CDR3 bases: TGTGCCAGCAGCTTAAGTCACACAGATACGCAGTATTTT.

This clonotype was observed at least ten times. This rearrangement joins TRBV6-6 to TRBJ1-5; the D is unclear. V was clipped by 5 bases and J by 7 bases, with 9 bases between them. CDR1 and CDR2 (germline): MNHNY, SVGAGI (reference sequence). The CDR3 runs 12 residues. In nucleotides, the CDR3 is TGTGCCAGCAGTACGATGGTACAGCCCCAGCATTTT. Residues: CASSTMVQPQHF.

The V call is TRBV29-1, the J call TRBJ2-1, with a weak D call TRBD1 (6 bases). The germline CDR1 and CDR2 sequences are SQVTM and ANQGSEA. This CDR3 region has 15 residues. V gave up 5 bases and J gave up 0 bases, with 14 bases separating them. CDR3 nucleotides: TGCAGCGTTACAGGGAACCTAGGCTCCTACAATGAGCAGTTCTTC. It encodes CSVTGNLGSYNEQFF.

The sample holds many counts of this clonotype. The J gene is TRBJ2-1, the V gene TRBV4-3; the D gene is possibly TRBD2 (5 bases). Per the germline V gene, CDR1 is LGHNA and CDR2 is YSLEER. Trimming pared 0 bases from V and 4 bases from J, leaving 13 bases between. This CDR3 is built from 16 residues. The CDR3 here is CASSQDSSGGYNEQFF. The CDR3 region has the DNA TGCGCCAGCAGCCAAGATTCCAGCGGAGGTTACAATGAGCAGTTCTTC.

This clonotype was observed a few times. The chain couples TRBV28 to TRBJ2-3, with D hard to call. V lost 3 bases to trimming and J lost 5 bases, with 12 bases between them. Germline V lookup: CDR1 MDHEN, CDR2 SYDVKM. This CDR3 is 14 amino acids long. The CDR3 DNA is TGTGCCAGCAGTTTCGTGACGACCCTAGATACGCAGTATTTT. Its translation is CASSFVTTLDTQYF.

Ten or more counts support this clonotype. CDR3 in DNA: TGTGCCAGCAGTTTATTACTAGCTGGAGATACGCAGTATTTT. Amino acids: CASSLLLAGDTQYF. This chain links TRBV12-3 or TRBV12-4 with TRBJ2-3; perhaps TRBD2 as D (6 bases). V lost 2 bases and J 5 bases, leaving 11 bases between the germline ends. The CDR3 is made up of 14 amino acids.

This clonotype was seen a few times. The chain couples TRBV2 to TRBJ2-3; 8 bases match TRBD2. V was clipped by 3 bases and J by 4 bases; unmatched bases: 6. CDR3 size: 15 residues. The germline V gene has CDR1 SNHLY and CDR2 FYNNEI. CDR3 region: CASSDTGLVADTQYF. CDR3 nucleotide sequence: TGTGCCAGCAGTGATACGGGACTAGTGGCAGATACGCAGTATTTT.

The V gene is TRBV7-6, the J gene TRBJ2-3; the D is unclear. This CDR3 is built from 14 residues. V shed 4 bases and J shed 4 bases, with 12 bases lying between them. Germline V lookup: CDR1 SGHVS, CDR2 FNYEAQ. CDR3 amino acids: CASSSLTAPDTQYF. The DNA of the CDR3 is TGTGCCAGCAGCTCCCTGACGGCCCCAGATACGCAGTATTTT.

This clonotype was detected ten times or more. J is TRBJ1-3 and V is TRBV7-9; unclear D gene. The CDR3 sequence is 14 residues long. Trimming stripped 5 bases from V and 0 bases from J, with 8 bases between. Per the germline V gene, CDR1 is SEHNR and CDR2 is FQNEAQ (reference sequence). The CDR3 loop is CASSPTLSGNTIYF. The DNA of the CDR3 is TGTGCCAGCAGCCCGACACTCTCTGGAAACACCATATATTTT.

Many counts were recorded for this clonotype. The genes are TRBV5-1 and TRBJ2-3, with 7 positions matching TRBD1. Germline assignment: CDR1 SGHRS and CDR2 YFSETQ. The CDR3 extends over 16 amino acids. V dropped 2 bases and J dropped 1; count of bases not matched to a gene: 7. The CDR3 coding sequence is TGCGCCAGCAGCTTATTAACAGGGGTCGGCACAGATACGCAGTATTTT. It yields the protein CASSLLTGVGTDTQYF.

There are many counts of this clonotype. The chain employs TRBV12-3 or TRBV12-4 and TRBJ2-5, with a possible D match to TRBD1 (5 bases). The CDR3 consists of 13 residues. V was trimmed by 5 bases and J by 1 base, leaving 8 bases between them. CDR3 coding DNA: TGTGCCAGCAGTAGAACAGGCCAAGAGACCCAGTACTTC. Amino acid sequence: CASSRTGQETQYF.

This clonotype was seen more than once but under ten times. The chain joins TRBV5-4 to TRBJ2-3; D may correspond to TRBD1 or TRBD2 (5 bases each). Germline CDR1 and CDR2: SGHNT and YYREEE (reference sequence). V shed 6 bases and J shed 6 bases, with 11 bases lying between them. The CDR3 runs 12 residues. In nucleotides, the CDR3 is TGTGCCAGCAACGAGTGGGGGGATACGCAGTATTTT. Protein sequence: CASNEWGDTQYF. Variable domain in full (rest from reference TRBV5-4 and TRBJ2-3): ETGVTQSPTHLIKTRGQQVTLRCSSQSGHNTVSWYQQALGQGPQFIFQYYREEENGRGNFPPRFSGLQFPNYSSELNVNALELDDSALYLCASNEWGDTQYFGPGTRLTVL.